Given below is one T cell receptor beta chain in context. What this receptor recognizes is not known. The input lacks base qualities; no much larger clone sits a single base away. TCRbeta CDR3 regions were amplified from genomic DNA using the immunoSEQ Assay, a bias-controlled multiplex PCR. In the source study's methods: Nucleated cell counts per sample were estimated from amplification of reference gene primers within the assay. To quantify the absolute abundance of each unique TCRbeta CDR3 rearrangement, sequence reads were collapsed and filtered. For each sample, productive Simpson clonality was calculated as the square root of Simpson's diversity index across productive rearrangements. TCRdb re-hosts the immuneACCESS table, in-frame sequences only. Its copies lack some clones; in the studies checked, an unresolved V gene accounts for under half of them, and the cause for the rest is not known. The D gene and trimming were derived from the DNA, and the V and J assignments and clone size from that table. For this sample the table gives under 150,000 clones, of which about 83% were detected only once. The top ten clones comprise 9.5% to 15% of the sample.

The data originate from a study of blood T cell repertoires in COVID-19 (dated by TCRdb to the early 2020s). Study-wide context: Collaborator samples came from the United States, Italy and Spain and covered acute and convalescent phases of COVID-19. The prospective study material was composed of cDNA or gDNA derived from T cells, B-cell-depleted T cells, or PBMCs. The dataset comprised deeply sampled blood TCRbeta repertoires from subjects exposed to, actively infected with, or recovered from COVID-19. A de-identified subject ID, COVID-19 status, age in years and sex were almost always included in the sample metadata. Samples came from the ongoing ImmuneRACE study (first 160 participants) plus 1,254 subjects from 6 global collaborators. Where available, HLA class I and class II types were taken from metadata supplied by the sample provider and were not determined by assay-based typing. A freely available public database, intended as a resource for researchers studying the immune response to SARS-CoV-2, is where the repertoires were released. What the work shows at the level of the full study, not this receptor alone: How much clinical and demographic metadata was included differed by source and by participant, and the metadata was provided uncurated.

The collaborating institutions used their own protocols to collect whole blood in K2EDTA tubes. For TCRbeta analysis, collaborators shipped samples as frozen whole blood, isolated PBMCs, or DNA extracted from either of those sample types. CDR1 MGHDK and CDR2 SYGVNS were looked up in the germline V gene. The V end loses 4 bases and the J end loses 2 bases, and a stretch of 12 bases separates them. Reading from cysteine to phenylalanine, the CDR3 counts 14 amino acids. The entry retains the CDR3 DNA only, 42 bases that are in frame from base 1. The sequenced sample consisted of peripheral blood. This sequence originates from a human donor in a cohort sampled during active COVID-19. The chain is encoded by TRBV25-1 joined to TRBJ2-7; matching of 6 bases hints at TRBD1 as the D gene. The CDR3 reads CASSGRPGAYEQYF. The nucleotide sequence reads TGTGCCAGCAGTGGGCGCCCAGGGGCCTACGAGCAGTACTTC.